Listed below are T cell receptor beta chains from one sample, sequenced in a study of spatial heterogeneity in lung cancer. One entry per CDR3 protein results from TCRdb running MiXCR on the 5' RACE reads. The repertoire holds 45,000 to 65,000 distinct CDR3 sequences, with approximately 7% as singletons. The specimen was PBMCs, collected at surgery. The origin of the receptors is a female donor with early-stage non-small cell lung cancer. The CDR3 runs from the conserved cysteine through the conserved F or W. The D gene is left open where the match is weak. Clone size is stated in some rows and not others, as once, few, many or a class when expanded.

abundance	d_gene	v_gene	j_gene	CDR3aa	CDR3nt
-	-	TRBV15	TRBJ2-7	CATSRTVRGYEQYF	TGTGCCACCAGCAGGACCGTAAGGGGCTACGAGCAGTACTTC
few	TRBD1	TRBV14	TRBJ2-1	CASQGIGTGYNEQFF	TGTGCCTCCCAGGGTATTGGGACAGGGTACAATGAGCAGTTCTTC
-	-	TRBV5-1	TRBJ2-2	CASSWGHTGELFF	TGCGCCAGCAGTTGGGGACACACCGGGGAGCTGTTTTTT
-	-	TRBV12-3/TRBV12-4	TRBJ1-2	CASKPGANYGYTF	TGTGCCAGCAAACCTGGAGCTAACTATGGCTACACCTTC
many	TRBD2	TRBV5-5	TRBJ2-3	CASKALAADTDTQYF	TGTGCCAGCAAAGCACTAGCGGCCGACACAGATACGCAGTATTTT
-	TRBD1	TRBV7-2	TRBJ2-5	CASSLPTGGAETQYF	TGTGCCAGCAGCTTACCTACAGGGGGCGCGGAGACCCAGTACTTC
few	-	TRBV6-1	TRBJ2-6	CASSEEVLGSGANVLTF	TGTGCCAGCAGTGAGGAGGTTCTAGGCTCTGGGGCCAACGTCCTGACTTTC
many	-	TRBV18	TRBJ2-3	CASSPPWGGTRTDTQYF	TGTGCCAGCTCACCACCATGGGGAGGCACAAGGACAGATACGCAGTATTTT
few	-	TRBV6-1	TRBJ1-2	CASSPSRDNDLPNF	TGTGCCAGCAGTCCAAGCAGGGACAACGATCTCCCAAACTTC
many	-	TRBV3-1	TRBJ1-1	CASSQAAGRPYGDTEAFF	TGTGCCAGCAGCCAAGCCGCGGGCAGGCCCTACGGGGACACTGAAGCTTTCTTT
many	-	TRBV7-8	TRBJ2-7	CASSLEGVFYEQYF	TGTGCCAGCAGCTTAGAAGGAGTTTTCTACGAGCAGTACTTC
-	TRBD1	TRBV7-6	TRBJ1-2	CASSSTRDSYGYTF	TGTGCCAGCAGCAGCACCCGGGACAGCTATGGCTACACCTTC
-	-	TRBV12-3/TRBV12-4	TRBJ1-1	CASSRDFSEAFF	TGTGCCAGCAGCCGGGATTTCAGTGAAGCTTTCTTT
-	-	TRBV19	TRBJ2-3	CATRRGSGTDTQYF	TGTGCCACCCGGCGGGGAAGCGGGACAGATACGCAGTATTTT
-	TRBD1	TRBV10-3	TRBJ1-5	CAISVDWTGQPQQF	TGTGCCATCAGTGTGGACTGGACGGGACAGCCCCAGCAATTT
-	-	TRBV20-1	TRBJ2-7	CSATPGGLGEQYF	TGCAGTGCAACTCCGGGGGGCCTCGGCGAGCAGTACTTC
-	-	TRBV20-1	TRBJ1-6	CSARDTQTSYNSPLHF	TGCAGTGCTAGAGATACCCAGACAAGCTATAATTCACCCCTCCACTTT
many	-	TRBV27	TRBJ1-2	CASSLARGFYGYTF	TGTGCCAGCAGTTTAGCGCGTGGCTTCTATGGCTACACCTTC
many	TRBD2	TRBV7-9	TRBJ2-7	CAIYLPGLAGYEQYF	TGTGCCATCTACTTACCGGGACTAGCGGGTTACGAGCAGTACTTC
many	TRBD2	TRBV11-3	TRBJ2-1	CASSLFSGRDNEQFF	TGTGCCAGCAGCTTATTTTCAGGGAGGGACAATGAGCAGTTCTTC
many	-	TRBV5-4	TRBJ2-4	CASSRTESLLDIQYF	TGTGCCAGCAGCCGTACAGAGAGCCTTTTGGACATTCAGTACTTC
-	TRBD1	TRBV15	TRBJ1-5	CATNRDSGLDQPQQF	TGTGCCACCAACCGGGACAGTGGATTGGATCAGCCCCAGCAATTT
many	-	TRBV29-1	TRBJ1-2	CSVVGGTPGDYGYTF	TGCAGCGTTGTTGGGGGGACACCCGGAGACTATGGCTACACCTTC
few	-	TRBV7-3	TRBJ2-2	CASSPRANTGELFF	TGTGCCAGCAGCCCCCGGGCGAACACCGGGGAGCTGTTTTTT
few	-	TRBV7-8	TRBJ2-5	CASSLVASETQYF	TGTGCCAGCAGCTTAGTAGCATCCGAGACCCAGTACTTC
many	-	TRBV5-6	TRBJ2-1	CASSLAEGREQFF	TGTGCCAGCAGCTTGGCCGAGGGGCGGGAGCAGTTCTTC
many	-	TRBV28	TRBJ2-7	CASKIAGQRDSYEQYF	TGTGCCAGCAAAATTGCGGGACAGAGAGACTCCTACGAGCAGTACTTC
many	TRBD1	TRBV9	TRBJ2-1	CASSVEGGTQFF	TGTGCCAGCAGCGTAGAAGGGGGCACGCAGTTCTTC
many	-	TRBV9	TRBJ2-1	CASSVSGTDYNEQFF	TGTGCCAGCAGCGTTAGTGGGACTGACTACAATGAGCAGTTCTTC
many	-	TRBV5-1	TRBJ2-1	CASSLVSSGGSEQFF	TGCGCCAGCAGCTTGGTGTCCTCGGGGGGCAGTGAGCAGTTCTTC
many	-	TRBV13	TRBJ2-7	CASSLKGVEQYF	TGTGCCAGCAGCTTAAAGGGGGTGGAGCAGTACTTC
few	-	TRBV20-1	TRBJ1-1	CSASRGGNTEAFF	TGCAGTGCTAGTCGGGGCGGGAACACTGAAGCTTTCTTT
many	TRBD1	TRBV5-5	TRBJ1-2	CASSLAPGTAYGYTF	TGTGCCAGCAGCTTGGCCCCCGGGACAGCCTATGGCTACACCTTC
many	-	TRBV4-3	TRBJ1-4	CASSQRLGDEKLFF	TGCGCCAGCAGCCAACGCCTAGGGGATGAAAAACTGTTTTTT
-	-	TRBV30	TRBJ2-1	CTRSQSVSNEQFF	TGTACCCGATCCCAGAGTGTCAGCAATGAGCAGTTCTTC
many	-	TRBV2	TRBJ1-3	CASSEGPTGNTIYF	TGTGCCAGCAGTGAGGGACCGACTGGAAACACCATATATTTT
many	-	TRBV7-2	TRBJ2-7	CASSIPKSGVNEQYF	TGTGCCAGCAGCATACCAAAAAGTGGGGTAAACGAGCAGTACTTC
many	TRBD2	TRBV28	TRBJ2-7	CASSRGGPSYEQYF	TGTGCCAGCAGTCGCGGGGGGCCCTCCTACGAGCAGTACTTC
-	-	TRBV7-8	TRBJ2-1	CASTPFGAPYNEQFF	TGTGCCAGCACACCGTTTGGGGCCCCATACAATGAGCAGTTCTTC
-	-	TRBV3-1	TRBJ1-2	CASSHARSYGYTF	TGTGCCAGCAGCCATGCCAGAAGCTATGGCTACACCTTC
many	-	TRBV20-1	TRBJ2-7	CSARDMSVTYEQYF	TGCAGTGCTAGAGATATGAGCGTGACCTACGAGCAGTACTTC
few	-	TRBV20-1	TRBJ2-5	CSARRMQETQYF	TGCAGTGCTAGACGGATGCAAGAGACCCAGTACTTC
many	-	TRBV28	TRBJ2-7	CASSFRGYEQYF	TGTGCCAGCAGTTTCCGGGGGTACGAGCAGTACTTC
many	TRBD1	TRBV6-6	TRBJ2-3	CASSQQGMGTDTQYF	TGTGCCAGCAGTCAACAGGGGATGGGCACAGATACGCAGTATTTT
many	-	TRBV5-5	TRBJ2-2	CASSLVDGTGELFF	TGTGCCAGCAGCTTGGTGGACGGCACCGGGGAGCTGTTTTTT
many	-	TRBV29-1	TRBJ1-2	CSVEENGSRNYGYTF	TGCAGCGTTGAAGAGAACGGGTCCCGAAACTATGGCTACACCTTC
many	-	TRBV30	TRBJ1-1	CAWSSDVNTEAFF	TGTGCCTGGAGCTCGGACGTGAACACTGAAGCTTTCTTT
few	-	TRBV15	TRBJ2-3	CATSRPSGAVDTQYF	TGTGCCACCAGCAGACCCAGTGGGGCTGTGGATACGCAGTATTTT
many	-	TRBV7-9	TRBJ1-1	CAIVVQGTTTEAFF	TGTGCCATCGTCGTCCAGGGGACAACGACTGAAGCTTTCTTT
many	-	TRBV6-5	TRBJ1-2	CASSRDFNGYTF	TGTGCCAGCAGTAGGGACTTTAATGGCTACACCTTC
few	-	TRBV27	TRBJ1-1	CASSRQGLKAEAFF	TGTGCCAGCAGTCGACAAGGGCTGAAGGCTGAAGCTTTCTTT
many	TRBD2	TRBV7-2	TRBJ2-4	CASSAPTGGVKIQYF	TGTGCCAGCAGCGCCCCTACGGGGGGGGTAAAAATTCAGTACTTC
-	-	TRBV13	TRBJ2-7	CASSPPGSGPLSGQYF	TGTGCCAGCAGCCCCCCGGGGAGCGGGCCCCTCTCTGGGCAGTACTTC